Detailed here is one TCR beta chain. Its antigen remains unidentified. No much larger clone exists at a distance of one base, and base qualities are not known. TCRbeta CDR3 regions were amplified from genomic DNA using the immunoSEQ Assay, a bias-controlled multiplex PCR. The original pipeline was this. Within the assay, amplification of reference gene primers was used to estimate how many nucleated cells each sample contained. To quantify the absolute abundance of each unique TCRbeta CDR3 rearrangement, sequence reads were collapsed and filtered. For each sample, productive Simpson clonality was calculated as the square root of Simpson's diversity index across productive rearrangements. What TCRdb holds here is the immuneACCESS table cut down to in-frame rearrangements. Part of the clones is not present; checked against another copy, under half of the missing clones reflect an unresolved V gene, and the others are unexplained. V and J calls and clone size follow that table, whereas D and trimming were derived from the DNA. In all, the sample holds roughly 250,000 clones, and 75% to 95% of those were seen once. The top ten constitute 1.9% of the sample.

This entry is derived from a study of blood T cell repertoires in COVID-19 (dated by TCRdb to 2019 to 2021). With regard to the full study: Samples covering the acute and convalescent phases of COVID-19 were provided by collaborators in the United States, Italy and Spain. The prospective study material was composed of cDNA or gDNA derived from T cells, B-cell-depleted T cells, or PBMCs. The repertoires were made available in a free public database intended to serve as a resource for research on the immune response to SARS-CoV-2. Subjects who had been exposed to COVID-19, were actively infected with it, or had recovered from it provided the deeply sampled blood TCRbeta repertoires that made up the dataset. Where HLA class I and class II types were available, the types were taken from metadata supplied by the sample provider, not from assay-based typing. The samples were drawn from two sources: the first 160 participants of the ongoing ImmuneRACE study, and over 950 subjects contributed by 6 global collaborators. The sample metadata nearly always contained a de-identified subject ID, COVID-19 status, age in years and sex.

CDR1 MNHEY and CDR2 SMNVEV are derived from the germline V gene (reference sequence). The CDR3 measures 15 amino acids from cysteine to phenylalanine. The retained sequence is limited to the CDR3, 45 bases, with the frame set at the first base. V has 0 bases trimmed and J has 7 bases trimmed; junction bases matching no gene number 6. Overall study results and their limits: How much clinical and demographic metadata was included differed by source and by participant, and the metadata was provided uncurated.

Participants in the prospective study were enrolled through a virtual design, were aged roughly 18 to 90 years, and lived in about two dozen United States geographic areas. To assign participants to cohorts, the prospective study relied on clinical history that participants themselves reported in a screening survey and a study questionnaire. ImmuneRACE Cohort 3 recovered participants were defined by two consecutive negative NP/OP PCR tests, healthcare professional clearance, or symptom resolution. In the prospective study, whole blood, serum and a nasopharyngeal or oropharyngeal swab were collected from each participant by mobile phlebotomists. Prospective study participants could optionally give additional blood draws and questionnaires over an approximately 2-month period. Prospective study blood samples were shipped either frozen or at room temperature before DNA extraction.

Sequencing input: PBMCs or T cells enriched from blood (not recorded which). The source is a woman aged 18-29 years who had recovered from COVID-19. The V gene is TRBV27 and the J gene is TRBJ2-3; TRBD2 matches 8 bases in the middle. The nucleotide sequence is TGTGCCAGCAGTTTATCACTCGCGGGAGGATATACGCAGTATTTT. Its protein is CASSLSLAGGYTQYF.